The 32 T cell receptor beta chains given below trace back to one sample, sequenced in a study of radiation and T cells in renal cell carcinoma (dated by TCRdb to 2020 to 2021). The time point tag for this specimen amounts to: baseline pretreatment blood. Taken with the paper, the label for treatment or condition translates to: 15 Gy SBRT to primary tumor, nephrectomy 4 weeks later. Receptor amplification or capture employed the immunoSEQ multiplex PCR assay. This is the immuneACCESS table as TCRdb keeps it, with only in-frame sequences that have V and J called. A part of the clones is gone; compared with another copy, unresolved V genes explain less than half, and the rest is unexplained. The sample contains roughly 120,000 clones, about four fifths of them found a single time. Clones ranked in the top ten supply approximately 3% of the sample. The sequencing here drew on blood, taken from a patient whose treatment included radiotherapy and nephrectomy. The receptor set was obtained from a woman aged 55-69 years with renal cell carcinoma.

The chain couples TRBV13 to TRBJ1-2; D perhaps matches TRBD1 (5 bases). The CDR3 has 17 residues. V was pared by 5 bases and J by 8 bases, with 27 bases between. Germline CDR1 is PRHDT and CDR2 is FYEKMQ (reference sequence). The CDR3 reads CASSEEFRGQMPGGYTF. The CDR3 DNA reads TGTGCCAGCAGCGAGGAGTTCCGGGGCCAGATGCCCGGAGGCTACACCTTC.

This chain connects TRBV16 to TRBJ1-3; unclear D gene. CDR3 length equals 17 residues. Looked up from germline, CDR1 is KGHSY and CDR2 is FQNENV. V shed 4 bases and J shed 0 bases, with 16 bases lying between them. CDR3 residues: CASSPTDGRASGNTIYF. CDR3 bases: TGTGCCAGCAGCCCAACCGACGGGAGAGCCTCTGGAAACACCATATATTTT.

The chain combines TRBV5-1 with TRBJ2-5; 8 bases align to TRBD1. The CDR3 runs to 14 residues. Per germline, CDR1 SGHRS and CDR2 YFSETQ. The V gene end was trimmed by 5 bases and the J gene end by 1 base; junction bases not matched to a gene: 4. Here the CDR3 reads CASRNTGGQETQYF. The CDR3 DNA follows: TGCGCCAGCAGAAATACAGGGGGCCAAGAGACCCAGTACTTC.

The rearrangement links TRBV27 to TRBJ1-1; D might be TRBD1 (6 bases). CDR3 size: 13 residues. Germline CDR1 and CDR2: MNHEY and SMNVEV (reference sequence). Trimming pared 8 bases from V and 1 base from J, leaving 11 bases between. CDR3 DNA sequence: TGTGCCAGCGCGGGACACCAGAACACTGAAGCTTTCTTT. It translates to CASAGHQNTEAFF.

This clone has a single count. This chain joins TRBV6-1 and TRBJ2-7; D is possibly TRBD1 or TRBD2 (5 bases each). The V end lost 7 bases, the J end lost 4 bases, and 20 bases lay between the germline ends. The CDR3 is 15 residues long. CDR1 MNHNS and CDR2 SASEGT come from the germline V gene. The CDR3 is CASKEGRDLPYEQYF. The CDR3 coding sequence is TGTGCCAGCAAAGAGGGCAGGGATCTTCCTTACGAGCAGTACTTC.

This clone occurred a few times. The rearrangement joins TRBV4-3 to TRBJ1-2; no firm D call. The CDR3 is made up of 14 amino acids. Trimming stripped 0 bases from V and 6 bases from J, with 11 bases between. The V gene's germline CDR1 is LGHNA and CDR2 YSLEER. The CDR3 loop reads CASSQETGYNGYTF. CDR3 bases: TGCGCCAGCAGCCAAGAAACGGGCTATAATGGCTACACCTTC.

The chain couples TRBV19 to TRBJ1-6; TRBD1 matches at 7 bases. The J segment lost 2 bases and the V segment lost 7 bases, leaving 8 bases of the junction unmatched. This CDR3 region has 16 residues. The germline V gene encodes CDR1 LNHDA and CDR2 SQIVND (reference sequence). The CDR3 sequence: CASMGTGVAYNSPLHF. DNA for the CDR3: TGTGCCAGTATGGGTACAGGGGTTGCCTATAATTCACCCCTCCACTTT.

The chain uses TRBV5-6 and TRBJ2-7, with TRBD1 matching over 8 bases. CDR3 length equals 15 residues. V dropped 4 bases and J dropped 2; count of bases not matched to a gene: 8. In germline, CDR1 is SGHDT, CDR2 YYEEEE. The CDR3 nucleotides read TGTGCCAGCAGCCCCGGGACAGGTTTAACCTACGAGCAGTACTTC. Its translation: CASSPGTGLTYEQYF.

This clone was recorded once. The chain employs TRBV28 and TRBJ2-7, with TRBD1 matching over 12 bases. The CDR3 is 16 amino acids. V was pared by 5 bases and J by 3 bases, with 8 bases of the junction left unmatched. Germline V gene lookup returns CDR1 MDHEN and CDR2 SYDVKM. DNA for the CDR3: TGTGCCAGCAGTGGGACAGGGGGCAAGCTTAGCTACGAGCAGTACTTC. Translation gives CASSGTGGKLSYEQYF.

CDR3 coding DNA: TGCAGCGTTGAAGACTCGGGGCTGACAGGGAACACTGAAGCTTTCTTT. This sequence encodes CSVEDSGLTGNTEAFF. The genes are TRBV29-1 and TRBJ1-1; tentatively, D is TRBD1 (6 bases). Between the trimmed V and J ends, which lost 0 bases and 1 base, there was a span of 15 bases. Germline loops: CDR1 SQVTM, CDR2 ANQGSEA. This CDR3 is 16 amino acids long.

The V call is TRBV19, the J call TRBJ1-2, with a weak D call TRBD1 (6 bases). Germline V gene sequence: CDR1 LNHDA, CDR2 SQIVND (reference sequence). V was shortened by 5 bases and J by 7 bases, with 17 bases between the two germline ends. The CDR3 sequence is 14 residues long. CDR3 sequence (DNA): TGTGCCAGTAGTTCGGAACAGGGCTACGGTGGCTACACCTTC. This translates into CASSSEQGYGGYTF.

In this sample, this clone turned up a few times. The rearrangement joins TRBV4-1 to TRBJ1-2, with 10 bases that match TRBD1. CDR3 length: 14 residues. The J segment lost 4 bases and the V segment lost 5 bases, leaving 4 bases of the junction unmatched. Germline V CDR1 and CDR2: MGHRA, YSYEKL. The CDR3 DNA reads as TGCGCCAGCAGCTATGGGACAGGGGCCTATGGCTACACCTTC. Amino acids: CASSYGTGAYGYTF.

This clone showed up just once. DNA of the CDR3: TGTGCCAGCAGCTACGGACCCCTGAACTACGAGCAGTACTTC. This encodes CASSYGPLNYEQYF. This sequence joins TRBV7-2 and TRBJ2-7, with D uncertain. Germline assignment: CDR1 SGHTA and CDR2 FQGNSA. V was pared by 4 bases and J by 3 bases, with 13 bases between. The CDR3 totals 14 residues.

The V and J genes are TRBV11-2 and TRBJ2-3; D gene ambiguous. This CDR3 has 12 residues. The ends were cut back, 5 bases at V and 6 bases at J, with 9 bases in the middle. Germline V gives CDR1 SGHAT, CDR2 FQNNGV. This CDR3 reads CASSRSTDTQYF. Written as DNA, the CDR3 is TGTGCCAGCAGCCGGTCTACCGATACGCAGTATTTT.

This clone was recorded once. The chain couples TRBV6-5 to TRBJ1-1, with D maybe TRBD1 (6 bases). CDR1 is MNHEY, CDR2 SVGAGI, per germline. With 2 bases removed from V and 10 bases from J, the gap between germline ends came to 17 bases. The CDR3 totals 14 residues. CDR3 sequence (DNA): TGTGCCAGCAGTTACGGGGACACCCCGTACCGAGCTTTCTTT. Amino acid sequence: CASSYGDTPYRAFF.

The genes are TRBV14 and TRBJ1-6; 7 bases fit TRBD1. The CDR3 has 14 residues. Germline V gene lookup returns CDR1 SGHDN and CDR2 FVKESK. The V gene end was trimmed by 0 bases and the J gene end by 9 bases; junction bases not matched to a gene: 2. CDR3 protein: CASSQETGISPLHF. The CDR3 nucleotides are TGTGCCAGCAGCCAAGAGACAGGGATTTCACCCCTCCACTTT.

This chain uses TRBV5-4 with TRBJ2-1; D unresolved. The germline gives CDR1 SGHNT, CDR2 YYREEE (reference sequence). V was pared by 0 bases and J by 5 bases, with 12 bases between. The CDR3 is 15 amino acids. CDR3 loop: CASSLAKIVDNEQFF. The DNA of the CDR3 is TGTGCCAGCAGCTTGGCCAAAATAGTTGACAATGAGCAGTTCTTC.

The chain is built from TRBV10-3 and TRBJ1-2, with 9 bases fitting TRBD1. V shed 10 bases and J 0 bases; nucleotides not matched to a gene: 3. There are 13 residues in the CDR3. Per germline, CDR1 ENHRY and CDR2 SYGVKD. This chain's CDR3 is CATGTGTNYGYTF. CDR3 sequence (DNA): TGTGCCACCGGGACAGGGACTAACTATGGCTACACCTTC.

The CDR3 sequence: CASSVAVASGGGEQYF. In nucleotides, the CDR3 is TGTGCCAGCAGCGTAGCTGTGGCTAGCGGTGGAGGTGAGCAGTACTTC. The J gene is TRBJ2-7, the V gene TRBV9, with 7 nucleotides matching TRBD2. Germline V CDR1 and CDR2: SGDLS, YYNGEE. Losses at the gene ends were 0 bases for V and 7 bases for J; bases not matched to a gene: 13. This CDR3 comprises 16 residues.

The rearrangement links TRBV4-3 to TRBJ2-4; D might be TRBD1 (5 bases). This CDR3 has 17 residues. Germline-derived CDR1 and CDR2 are LGHNA and YSLEER. V lost 0 bases and J 9 bases, leaving 21 bases between the germline ends. This CDR3 reads CASSQEPPLRYGAIQYF. The CDR3 DNA follows: TGCGCCAGCAGCCAAGAGCCCCCCCTCCGGTATGGGGCCATTCAGTACTTC.

The CDR3 DNA reads as TGTGCCAGCAGCCCCAGGGTAGCGGGGAACACCGGGGAGCTGTTTTTT. It encodes CASSPRVAGNTGELFF. V and J are TRBV9 and TRBJ2-2, with 7 bases that match TRBD2. Germline V CDR1 and CDR2: SGDLS, YYNGEE. J was trimmed by 1 base and V by 4 bases; bases with no gene match: 7. The CDR3 has 16 amino acids. The variable domain in full, with the rest retrieved from reference TRBV9 and TRBJ2-2, is DSGVTQTPKHLITATGQRVTLRCSPRSGDLSVYWYQQSLDQGLQFLIQYYNGEERAKGNILERFSAQQFPDLHSELNLSSLELGDSALYFCASSPRVAGNTGELFFGEGSRLTVL.

V usage is TRBV6-5 and J usage is TRBJ1-6; no clear D. The V end lost 2 bases, the J end lost 7 bases, and 6 bases lay between the germline ends. The CDR3 has 13 residues. CDR1 MNHEY and CDR2 SVGAGI come from the germline V gene. CDR3 bases: TGTGCCAGCAGTTACGGTTGGAATTCACCCCTCCACTTT. Its translation is CASSYGWNSPLHF.

The chain combines TRBV7-9 with TRBJ2-5, with a weak D call TRBD1 (6 bases). Germline-derived CDR1 and CDR2 are SEHNR and FQNEAQ (reference sequence). This CDR3 is built from 14 residues. Trimming stripped 4 bases from V and 2 bases from J, with 11 bases between. The CDR3 loop is CASSSRQEQETQYF. CDR3 coding DNA: TGTGCCAGCAGCTCCCGACAGGAACAAGAGACCCAGTACTTC.

This chain connects TRBV29-1 to TRBJ2-1; D unresolved. CDR1 and CDR2 (germline): SQVTM, ANQGSEA. The V and J ends lost 7 bases and 2 bases respectively, with 18 bases between them. This CDR3 has 15 residues. The CDR3 nucleotides are TGCAGCGCCGGAGTAAGAGCTGCTCCCTACAATGAGCAGTTCTTC. It encodes CSAGVRAAPYNEQFF.

V is TRBV2 and J is TRBJ1-4; D is possibly TRBD1 (6 bases). V was trimmed by 7 bases and J by 8 bases, leaving 23 bases between them. The CDR3 is 16 amino acids. Germline V gene sequence: CDR1 SNHLY, CDR2 FYNNEI. In DNA, the CDR3 is TGTGCCAGCAACCCGGGGGGGCTCCTTGGTGACGAAAAACTGTTTTTT. This codes for CASNPGGLLGDEKLFF.

The V and J genes are TRBV2 and TRBJ1-1, with D possibly TRBD1 on 5 matching bases. The germline V and J ends were trimmed by 8 bases and 1 base, with 14 bases remaining between them. The CDR3 has 14 residues. Looked up from germline, CDR1 is SNHLY and CDR2 is FYNNEI. CDR3 sequence (DNA): TGTGCCAGCCTTACGCGAACAGGGAACACTGAAGCTTTCTTT. The encoded protein is CASLTRTGNTEAFF.

The chain couples TRBV5-1 to TRBJ2-3, with 10 bases lining up with TRBD2. The trim removed 0 bases at V and 4 bases at J, leaving 8 bases unmatched. Germline V gene data show CDR1 as SGHRS and CDR2 as YFSETQ. The CDR3 consists of 17 residues. CDR3 in amino acids: CASSLVPSGGGADTQYF. The CDR3 nucleotides read TGCGCCAGCAGCTTGGTCCCTAGCGGGGGTGGCGCAGATACGCAGTATTTT. Supplemented by reference TRBV5-1 and TRBJ2-3, the full variable domain reads KAGVTQTPRYLIKTRGQQVTLSCSPISGHRSVSWYQQTPGQGLQFLFEYFSETQRNKGNFPGRFSGRQFSNSRSEMNVSTLELGDSALYLCASSLVPSGGGADTQYFGPGTRLTVL.

The V gene is TRBV7-9, the J gene TRBJ2-7; 8 positions agree with TRBD1. Germline trimming cut 0 bases from V and 5 bases from J; bases unmatched to any gene: 3. The CDR3 is 14 residues long. Looked up from germline, CDR1 is SEHNR and CDR2 is FQNEAQ (reference sequence). The CDR3 DNA follows: TGTGCCAGCAGCTTAGCCAGGGGGCTTGACGAGCAGTACTTC. This translates into CASSLARGLDEQYF.

The genes are TRBV28 and TRBJ2-2; TRBD2 aligns across 8 bases. CDR3 length: 16 residues. The ends lost 3 bases at V and 3 bases at J; junction bases unmatched: 6. Germline V gives CDR1 MDHEN, CDR2 SYDVKM. The CDR3 protein is CASSFGGRPDTGELFF. CDR3 nucleotides: TGTGCCAGCAGTTTCGGCGGGAGGCCCGACACCGGGGAGCTGTTTTTT. Full variable domain (remainder filled in from reference TRBV28 and TRBJ2-2): DVKVTQSSRYLVKRTGEKVFLECVQDMDHENMFWYRQDPGLGLRLIYFSYDVKMKEKGDIPEGYSVSREKKERFSLILESASTNQTSMYLCASSFGGRPDTGELFFGEGSRLTVL.

The rearrangement joins TRBV21-1 to TRBJ2-3; the table gives TRBD1 as D, unverified against the DNA. TRBV21-1 is reported as a pseudogene. The CDR3 totals 14 residues. The CDR3 spells CASTKARQNDTQYF. CDR3 DNA: TGTGCCAGCACCAAGGCCCGCCAGAATGATACGCAGTATTTT.

The genes are TRBV2 and TRBJ1-5; unclear D gene. Trimming cost V 7 bases and J 0 bases, with 16 bases left between them. The CDR3 has 16 amino acids. CDR1 and CDR2 from the germline V gene are SNHLY and FYNNEI. CDR3 bases: TGTGCCAGCAAATCCATGGACGGCCATAGCAATCAGCCCCAGCATTTT. Its translation: CASKSMDGHSNQPQHF.

CDR3 amino acids: CASSLGTQETQYF. As DNA, the CDR3 is TGCGCCAGCAGCCTAGGGACTCAAGAGACCCAGTACTTC. The V call is TRBV5-1, the J call TRBJ2-5; possibly TRBD2 for D (6 bases). Germline values: CDR1 SGHRS, CDR2 YFSETQ. This CDR3 has 13 residues. V was shortened by 4 bases and J by 2 bases, with 9 bases between the two germline ends.